A single sample is the source of the 28 T cell receptor beta chains below, sequenced in a study of blood T cell repertoires in COVID-19. Repertoires were generated with immunoSEQ multiplex PCR, while TCRdb's copy carries only in-frame clones and drops some. This sample has roughly 300,000 clones, with roughly 80% found just once. The sequencing sample was made of peripheral blood. The receptors here all came from a woman aged 45-65 years who had recovered from COVID-19.

This chain connects TRBV18 to TRBJ1-1; 10 nucleotides line up with TRBD1. This CDR3 has 15 amino acids. The junction had 6 bases not matched to a gene; V was cut back by 3 bases and J by 5 bases. Germline V gene lookup returns CDR1 KGHSH and CDR2 LQKENI. As DNA, the CDR3 is TGTGCCAGCTCACCCCAGGGACAGGGGAGGACTGAAGCTTTCTTT. As protein: CASSPQGQGRTEAFF.

CDR3 amino acids: CASSFWQGHGYTF. In DNA, the CDR3 is TGTGCCAGCAGTTTTTGGCAGGGGCACGGCTACACCTTC. The rearrangement links TRBV28 to TRBJ1-2; perhaps TRBD1 as D (6 bases). V was pared by 3 bases and J by 8 bases, with 13 bases between. The CDR3 has 13 amino acids. Germline values: CDR1 MDHEN, CDR2 SYDVKM.

This chain's CDR3 is CATSTPGTSGRSYNEQFF. Here the CDR3 DNA reads TGTGCCACCAGCACACCCGGGACTAGCGGTCGCTCCTACAATGAGCAGTTCTTC. The genes are TRBV15 and TRBJ2-1; 11 bases map to TRBD2. This CDR3 region has 18 residues. Germline V gene data show CDR1 as LNHNV and CDR2 as YYDKDF (reference sequence). Trimming cost V 4 bases and J 0 bases; bases outside gene matches: 8.

The chain has TRBV27 and TRBJ2-7; D may be TRBD2 (6 bases). The CDR3 length is 17 residues. CDR1 and CDR2 (germline): MNHEY, SMNVEV (reference sequence). V lost 5 bases and J lost 0, with 20 bases in between. CDR3 sequence (DNA): TGTGCCAGCAGTGGGAGAGGGCTGGGACTTAGCTCCTACGAGCAGTACTTC. It translates to CASSGRGLGLSSYEQYF.

The gene calls are TRBV28 and TRBJ2-5, with a possible D match to TRBD1 (5 bases). Trimming stripped 10 bases from V and 4 bases from J, with 19 bases between. The V gene's germline CDR1 is MDHEN and CDR2 SYDVKM. This CDR3 spans 14 amino acids. This chain's CDR3 is CATSWGRAVETQYF. For the CDR3, the DNA is TGTGCCACCTCATGGGGCAGGGCAGTAGAGACCCAGTACTTC.

Note on this clone: Other DNA sequences in the sample encode the same CDR3. The chain uses TRBV6-2 or TRBV6-3 and TRBJ1-5; 7 bases fit TRBD1. Looked up from germline, CDR1 is MNHEY and CDR2 is SVGEGT. J gave up 3 bases and V 2 bases, and 4 bases lay outside the gene matches. CDR3 size: 15 residues. CDR3 DNA: TGTGCCAGCAGTTACCCTGGGACAGTCAATCAGCCCCAGCATTTT. Its protein product is CASSYPGTVNQPQHF.

The chain employs TRBV5-1 and TRBJ2-5; 9 bases map to TRBD2. Germline V gene data show CDR1 as SGHRS and CDR2 as YFSETQ. The CDR3 loop spans 14 amino acids. V dropped 4 bases and J dropped 5; count of bases not matched to a gene: 6. The CDR3 DNA is TGCGCCAGCAGCGGCGCGGCGGGAGGGGAGACCCAGTACTTC. This encodes CASSGAAGGETQYF. The whole variable domain, remainder taken from reference TRBV5-1 and TRBJ2-5, is KAGVTQTPRYLIKTRGQQVTLSCSPISGHRSVSWYQQTPGQGLQFLFEYFSETQRNKGNFPGRFSGRQFSNSRSEMNVSTLELGDSALYLCASSGAAGGETQYFGPGTRLLVL.

The rearrangement joins TRBV19 to TRBJ2-7; D possibly corresponds to TRBD2 (5 bases). This CDR3 contains 16 residues. The germline CDR1 and CDR2 sequences are LNHDA and SQIVND (reference sequence). V lost 3 bases to trimming and J lost 0 bases, with 15 bases between them. The CDR3 sequence: CASSMRATPSSYEQYF. The CDR3 DNA reads TGTGCCAGTAGTATGAGGGCGACACCCAGCTCCTACGAGCAGTACTTC.

This clone was recorded a few times. The chain joins TRBV5-5 to TRBJ2-1; a weak D match, TRBD1 (6 bases). Trimming removed 3 bases from V and 8 bases from J, with 15 bases in between. Germline V CDR1 and CDR2: SGHKS, YYEKEE (reference sequence). The CDR3 is 14 amino acids. CDR3 sequence reads: CASSWGPRGDEQFF. The CDR3 nucleotides are TGTGCCAGCAGCTGGGGCCCCAGGGGAGATGAGCAGTTCTTC.

This chain links TRBV28 with TRBJ1-2, with 9 bases identical to TRBD1. This CDR3 region has 14 residues. After removal of 3 bases from V and 7 bases from J, the junction contained 6 bases not matched to a gene. Germline lookup yields CDR1 MDHEN and CDR2 SYDVKM. CDR3 sequence (DNA): TGTGCCAGCAGTTTGGAACAGGGGGCGGGTGGCTACACCTTC. Translation: CASSLEQGAGGYTF.

This chain connects TRBV4-3 to TRBJ2-7, with D hard to call. Trimming took off 1 base at V and 4 bases at J, with 17 bases between the two ends. The CDR3 is 16 residues long. Germline V gene sequence: CDR1 LGHNA, CDR2 YSLEER. This chain's CDR3 is CASSQGLRGNLYEQYF. The CDR3 coding sequence is TGCGCCAGCAGCCAAGGTTTGAGAGGTAATTTGTACGAGCAGTACTTC.

This clone was recorded many times. The chain is built from TRBV4-2 and TRBJ1-3, with D perhaps matching TRBD1 (6 bases). V lost 0 bases and J 0 bases, leaving 12 bases between the germline ends. CDR1 and CDR2 (germline): LGHNA, YNFKEQ. The CDR3 runs 17 residues. The CDR3 DNA reads TGTGCCAGCAGCCAAGATGTTAGGGGGTCCTCTGGAAACACCATATATTTT. Encoded protein: CASSQDVRGSSGNTIYF.

This chain uses TRBV30 with TRBJ1-5; D is possibly TRBD1 (6 bases). This CDR3 has 14 amino acids. V lost 5 bases to trimming and J lost 2 bases, with 13 bases between them. The V gene's germline CDR1 is GTSNPN and CDR2 SVGIG (reference sequence). The CDR3 sequence is CAWSGASGNQPQHF. The CDR3 nucleotides read TGTGCCTGGTCAGGGGCTTCGGGCAATCAGCCCCAGCATTTT.

This chain's CDR3 is CASSRDRGYYGYTF. CDR3 in DNA: TGTGCCAGCAGCAGGGACAGGGGGTACTATGGCTACACCTTC. The chain uses TRBV5-6 and TRBJ1-2, with 11 bases that match TRBD1. The CDR3 spans 14 residues. After removal of 4 bases from V and 3 bases from J, the junction contained 2 bases not matched to a gene. From germline, CDR1 is SGHDT and CDR2 YYEEEE.

This clone was seen a single time. The rearrangement links TRBV6-4 to TRBJ2-3, with 9 bases aligning to TRBD1. Losses at the gene ends were 4 bases for V and 10 bases for J; bases not matched to a gene: 12. Germline V lookup: CDR1 MRHNA, CDR2 SNTAGT. This CDR3 comprises 15 residues. CDR3 loop: CASSGGTGTLYPQYF. The CDR3 DNA reads TGTGCCAGCAGTGGGGGGACAGGGACCCTATACCCGCAGTATTTT.

The CDR3 spells CASSIVRGRESSKNIQYF. CDR3 in DNA: TGTGCCAGTAGTATAGTGAGGGGCCGGGAGAGTAGCAAAAACATTCAGTACTTC. The rearrangement joins TRBV19 to TRBJ2-4; D perhaps matches TRBD2 (6 bases). The germline V gene has CDR1 LNHDA and CDR2 SQIVND (reference sequence). Trimming removed 1 base from V and 3 bases from J, with 19 bases in between. The CDR3 sequence is 18 residues long. Combining the CDR3 with reference TRBV19 and TRBJ2-4 gives the whole variable domain DGGITQSPKYLFRKEGQNVTLSCEQNLNHDAMYWYRQDPGQGLRLIYYSQIVNDFQKGDIAEGYSVSREKKESFPLTVTSAQKNPTAFYLCASSIVRGRESSKNIQYFGAGTRLSVL.

The chain recombines TRBV7-6 with TRBJ1-3; D is ambiguous. This CDR3 is 15 amino acids long. The V end was cut by 5 bases, the J end by 0 bases, with 11 bases between. CDR1 SGHVS and CDR2 FNYEAQ come from the germline V gene. CDR3 amino acids: CASSPGIGSGNTIYF. CDR3 coding DNA: TGTGCCAGCAGCCCGGGGATAGGCTCTGGAAACACCATATATTTT.

V and J are TRBV6-5 and TRBJ2-7, with 8 nucleotides matching TRBD2. V lost 6 bases, J lost 3 bases, and 10 bases stayed unmatched. Germline assignment: CDR1 MNHEY and CDR2 SVGAGI. CDR3 size: 15 residues. In nucleotides, the CDR3 is TGTGCCAGCAGCTCACGGGGGGGGCGAAGCTACGAGCAGTACTTC. It encodes CASSSRGGRSYEQYF.

This rearrangement joins TRBV29-1 to TRBJ2-2, with TRBD1 identical over 10 bases. Germline CDR1 and CDR2: SQVTM and ANQGSEA. After removal of 4 bases from V and 3 bases from J, the junction contained 8 bases not matched to a gene. The CDR3 is 16 amino acids. The CDR3 is CSVASPGQGHTGELFF. The CDR3 region has the DNA TGCAGCGTTGCCTCACCGGGACAGGGGCACACCGGGGAGCTGTTTTTT.

J is TRBJ1-1 and V is TRBV7-8, with D possibly matching TRBD1 (5 bases). The CDR3 is 13 residues long. Germline V lookup: CDR1 SGHVS, CDR2 FQNEAQ. Trimming took 0 bases from V and 6 from J, leaving 8 bases between them. CDR3 residues: CASSLAGGSEAFF. CDR3 DNA sequence: TGTGCCAGCAGCTTAGCGGGGGGTTCTGAAGCTTTCTTT. Supplemented by reference TRBV7-8 and TRBJ1-1, the full variable domain reads GAGVSQSPRYKVAKRGQDVALRCDPISGHVSLFWYQQALGQGPEFLTYFQNEAQLDKSGLPSDRFFAERPEGSVSTLKIQRTQQEDSAVYLCASSLAGGSEAFFGQGTRLTVV.

This clone has only a few counts. The gene calls are TRBV25-1 and TRBJ2-2; weak D call: TRBD2 (5 bases). Deletions cut 4 bases from V and 0 bases from J, with 12 bases between. CDR1 and CDR2 from the germline V gene are MGHDK and SYGVNS. This CDR3 contains 16 residues. In DNA, the CDR3 is TGTGCCAGCAGTGGGTTTCAACTAGCGAACACCGGGGAGCTGTTTTTT. It codes for CASSGFQLANTGELFF.

The gene calls are TRBV28 and TRBJ1-2; D not certain. With 5 bases removed from V and 4 bases from J, the gap between germline ends came to 8 bases. Looked up from germline, CDR1 is MDHEN and CDR2 is SYDVKM. The CDR3 has 12 amino acids. CDR3 sequence: CASSPGLYGYTF. The CDR3, as DNA: TGTGCCAGCAGTCCCGGACTCTATGGCTACACCTTC.

The chain is built from TRBV11-1 and TRBJ2-3; 7 bases agree with TRBD1. Germline V CDR1 and CDR2: SGHAT, FQDESV (reference sequence). Losses at the gene ends were 5 bases for V and 0 bases for J; bases not matched to a gene: 5. The CDR3 has 15 amino acids. The CDR3, as DNA: TGTGCCAGCAGCCCAAAGGACAGGAGCACAGATACGCAGTATTTT. Its protein product is CASSPKDRSTDTQYF.

This clone was seen a single time. The V call is TRBV7-6, the J call TRBJ2-7; D not resolved. From germline, CDR1 is SGHVS and CDR2 FNYEAQ. V lost 5 bases and J 7 bases, leaving 9 bases between the germline ends. This CDR3 region has 11 residues. The CDR3 sequence: CASSPQAEQYF. For the CDR3, the DNA is TGTGCCAGCAGCCCCCAGGCGGAGCAGTACTTC.

In this sample, this clone turned up a few times. The chain has TRBV4-2 and TRBJ1-1; D is perhaps TRBD1 (5 bases). Germline CDR1 LGHNA, CDR2 YNFKEQ. The CDR3 contains 16 residues. V was trimmed by 0 bases and J by 3 bases, leaving 14 bases between them. CDR3 amino acids: CASSQDPAGWYTEAFF. CDR3 bases: TGTGCCAGCAGCCAAGATCCCGCAGGGTGGTACACTGAAGCTTTCTTT.

This clone was detected once. CDR3 DNA sequence: TGCGCCAGCAGCGCCCCCGAGCAGGGTCGTATCTACGAGCAGTACTTC. As protein: CASSAPEQGRIYEQYF. The rearrangement joins TRBV5-1 to TRBJ2-7, with D perhaps TRBD1 (5 bases). V was clipped by 4 bases and J by 3 bases, with 20 bases between them. Germline V gene data show CDR1 as SGHRS and CDR2 as YFSETQ. This CDR3 has 16 amino acids.

This clone was seen repeatedly, ten times or more. The chain has TRBV5-4 and TRBJ1-1; perhaps TRBD1 as D (5 bases). Germline V lookup: CDR1 SGHNT, CDR2 YYREEE (reference sequence). The CDR3 is 14 amino acids. Trimming took 4 bases from V and 6 from J, leaving 16 bases between them. CDR3 in amino acids: CASSQGVSAAEAFF. CDR3 DNA: TGTGCCAGCAGCCAGGGCGTTTCGGCCGCTGAAGCTTTCTTT.

The chain carries TRBV28 and TRBJ1-1; the D is unclear. This CDR3 region has 13 residues. Per the germline V gene, CDR1 is MDHEN and CDR2 is SYDVKM. V was shortened by 8 bases and J by 2 bases, with 12 bases between the two germline ends. Here the CDR3 DNA reads TGTGCCAGCGGGTTCGGGGTCAACACTGAAGCTTTCTTT. The encoded protein is CASGFGVNTEAFF.